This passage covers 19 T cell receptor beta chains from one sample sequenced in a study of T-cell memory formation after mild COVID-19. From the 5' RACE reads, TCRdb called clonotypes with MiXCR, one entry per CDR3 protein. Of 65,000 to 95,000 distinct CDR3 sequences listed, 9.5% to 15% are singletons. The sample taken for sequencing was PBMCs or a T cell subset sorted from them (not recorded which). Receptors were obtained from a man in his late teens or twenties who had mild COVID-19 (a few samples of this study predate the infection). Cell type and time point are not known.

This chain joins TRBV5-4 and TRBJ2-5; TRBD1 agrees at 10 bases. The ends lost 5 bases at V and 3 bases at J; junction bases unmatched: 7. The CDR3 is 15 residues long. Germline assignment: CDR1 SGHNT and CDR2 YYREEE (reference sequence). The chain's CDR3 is CASRPDRGRKETQYF. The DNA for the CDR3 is TGTGCCAGCAGACCCGACAGGGGGCGCAAAGAGACCCAGTACTTC.

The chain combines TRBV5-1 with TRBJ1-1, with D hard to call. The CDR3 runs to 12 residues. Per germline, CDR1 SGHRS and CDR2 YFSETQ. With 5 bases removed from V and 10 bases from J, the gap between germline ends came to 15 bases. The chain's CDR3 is CASRRPGSGAFF. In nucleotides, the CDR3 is TGCGCCAGCAGACGGCCCGGGAGTGGAGCTTTCTTT.

The CDR3 nucleotides read TGTGCCAGCAGCACACCAAAACACGGGGCCTCCTACAATGAGCAGTTCTTC. It translates to CASSTPKHGASYNEQFF. This chain links TRBV7-9 with TRBJ2-1; the D gene could be TRBD1 or TRBD2 (5 bases each). Trimming left V 5 bases short and J 0 bases short, with 17 bases between. The CDR3 has 17 amino acids. From germline, CDR1 is SEHNR and CDR2 FQNEAQ (reference sequence).

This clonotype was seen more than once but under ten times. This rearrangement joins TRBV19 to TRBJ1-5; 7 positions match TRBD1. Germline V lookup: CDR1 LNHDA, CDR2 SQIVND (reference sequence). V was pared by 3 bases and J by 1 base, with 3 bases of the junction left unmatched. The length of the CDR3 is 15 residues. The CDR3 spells CASSITGASNQPQHF. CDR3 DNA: TGTGCCAGTAGTATTACAGGGGCGAGCAATCAGCCCCAGCATTTT.

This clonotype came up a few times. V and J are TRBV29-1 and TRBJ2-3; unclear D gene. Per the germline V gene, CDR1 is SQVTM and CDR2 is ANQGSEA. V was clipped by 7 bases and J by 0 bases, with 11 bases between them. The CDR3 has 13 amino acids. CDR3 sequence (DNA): TGCAGCGGTGACACAGACAGCACAGATACGCAGTATTTT. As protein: CSGDTDSTDTQYF.

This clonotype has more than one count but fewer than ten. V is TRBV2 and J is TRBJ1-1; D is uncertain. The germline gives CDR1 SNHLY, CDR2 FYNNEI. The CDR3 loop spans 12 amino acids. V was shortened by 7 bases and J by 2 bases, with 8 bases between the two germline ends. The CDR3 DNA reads TGTGCCAGCAACTGGCTCAACACTGAAGCTTTCTTT. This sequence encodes CASNWLNTEAFF. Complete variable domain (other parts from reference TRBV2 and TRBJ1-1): EPEVTQTPSHQVTQMGQEVILRCVPISNHLYFYWYRQILGQKVEFLVSFYNNEISEKSEIFDDQFSVERPDGSNFTLKIRSTKLEDSAMYFCASNWLNTEAFFGQGTRLTVV.

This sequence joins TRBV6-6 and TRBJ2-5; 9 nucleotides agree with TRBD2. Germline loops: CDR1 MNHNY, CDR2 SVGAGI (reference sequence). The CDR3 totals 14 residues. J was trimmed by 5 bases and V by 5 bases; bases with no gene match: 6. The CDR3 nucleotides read TGTGCCAGCAGTCCGGGACTAGCAAGTGAGACCCAGTACTTC. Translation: CASSPGLASETQYF.

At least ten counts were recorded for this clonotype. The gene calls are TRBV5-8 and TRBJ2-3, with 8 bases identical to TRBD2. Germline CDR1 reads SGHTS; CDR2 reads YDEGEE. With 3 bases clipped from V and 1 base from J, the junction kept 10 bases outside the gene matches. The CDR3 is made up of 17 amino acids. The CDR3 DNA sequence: TGTGCCAGCAGCTCCTCGGGAGGGCCCGAACGCACAGATACGCAGTATTTT. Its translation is CASSSSGGPERTDTQYF.

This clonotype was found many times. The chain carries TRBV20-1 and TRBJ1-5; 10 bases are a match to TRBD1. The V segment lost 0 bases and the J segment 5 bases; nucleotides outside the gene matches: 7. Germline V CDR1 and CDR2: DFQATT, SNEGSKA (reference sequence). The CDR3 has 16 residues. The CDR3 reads CSARDRTGGGHQPQHF. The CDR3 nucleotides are TGCAGTGCTAGAGATCGGACAGGGGGAGGGCATCAGCCCCAGCATTTT.

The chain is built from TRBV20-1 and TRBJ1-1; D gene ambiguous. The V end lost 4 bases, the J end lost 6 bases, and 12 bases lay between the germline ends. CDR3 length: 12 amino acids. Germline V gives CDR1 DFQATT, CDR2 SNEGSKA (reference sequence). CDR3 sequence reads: CSATLRNPEAFF. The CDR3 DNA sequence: TGCAGTGCTACCCTGCGAAACCCTGAAGCTTTCTTT.

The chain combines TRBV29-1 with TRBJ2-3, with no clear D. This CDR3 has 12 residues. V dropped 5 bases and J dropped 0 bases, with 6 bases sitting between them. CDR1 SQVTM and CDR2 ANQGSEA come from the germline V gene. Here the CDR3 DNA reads TGCAGCGTTCTCACGAGCACAGATACGCAGTATTTT. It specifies CSVLTSTDTQYF.

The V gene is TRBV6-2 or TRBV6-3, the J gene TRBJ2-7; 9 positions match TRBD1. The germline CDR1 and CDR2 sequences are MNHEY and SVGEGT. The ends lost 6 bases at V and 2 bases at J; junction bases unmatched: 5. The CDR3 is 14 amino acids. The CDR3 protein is CASSITGGPYEQYF. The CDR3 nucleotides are TGTGCCAGCAGCATCACAGGGGGCCCCTACGAGCAGTACTTC.

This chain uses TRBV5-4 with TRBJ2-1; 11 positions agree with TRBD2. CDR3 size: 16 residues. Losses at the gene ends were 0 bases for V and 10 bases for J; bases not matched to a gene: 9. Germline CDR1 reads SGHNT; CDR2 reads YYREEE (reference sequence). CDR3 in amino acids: CASSLAPGLAVVEQFF. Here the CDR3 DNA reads TGTGCCAGCAGCTTGGCGCCGGGACTAGCGGTTGTAGAGCAGTTCTTC.

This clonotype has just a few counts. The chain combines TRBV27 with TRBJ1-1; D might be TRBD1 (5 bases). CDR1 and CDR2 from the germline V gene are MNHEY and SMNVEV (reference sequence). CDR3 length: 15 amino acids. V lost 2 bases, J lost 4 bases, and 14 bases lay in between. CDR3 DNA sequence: TGTGCCAGCAGTTTACTGGGGCAGCTTGGCACTGAAGCTTTCTTT. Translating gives CASSLLGQLGTEAFF.

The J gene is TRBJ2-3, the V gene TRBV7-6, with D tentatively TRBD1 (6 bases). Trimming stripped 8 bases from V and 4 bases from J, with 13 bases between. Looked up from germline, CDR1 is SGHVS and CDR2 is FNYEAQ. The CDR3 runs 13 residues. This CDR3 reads CASSAGVSDTQYF. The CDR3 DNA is TGTGCCAGCTCGGCAGGGGTTTCAGATACGCAGTATTTT.

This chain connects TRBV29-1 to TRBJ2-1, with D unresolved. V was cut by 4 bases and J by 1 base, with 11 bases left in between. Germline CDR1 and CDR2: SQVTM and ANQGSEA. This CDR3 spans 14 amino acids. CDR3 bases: TGCAGCGTTGTTCTCCTGTTATCCTACAATGAGCAGTTCTTC. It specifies CSVVLLLSYNEQFF.

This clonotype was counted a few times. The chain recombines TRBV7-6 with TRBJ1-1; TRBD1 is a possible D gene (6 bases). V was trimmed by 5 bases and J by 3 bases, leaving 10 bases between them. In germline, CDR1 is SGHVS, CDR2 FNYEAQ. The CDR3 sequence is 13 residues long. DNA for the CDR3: TGTGCCAGCAGCACAACAGGGTACACTGAAGCTTTCTTT. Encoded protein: CASSTTGYTEAFF.

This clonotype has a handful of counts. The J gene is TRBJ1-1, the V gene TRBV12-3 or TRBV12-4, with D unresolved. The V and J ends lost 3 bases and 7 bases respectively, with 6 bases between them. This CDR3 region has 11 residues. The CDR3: CASSFGHEAFF. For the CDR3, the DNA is TGTGCCAGCAGTTTTGGCCATGAAGCTTTCTTT.

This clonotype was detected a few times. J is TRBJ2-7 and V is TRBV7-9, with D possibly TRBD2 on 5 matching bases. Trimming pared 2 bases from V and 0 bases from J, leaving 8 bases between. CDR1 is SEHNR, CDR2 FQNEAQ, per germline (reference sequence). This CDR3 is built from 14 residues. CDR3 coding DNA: TGTGCCAGCAGCTTAACGGGGAGCTCCTACGAGCAGTACTTC. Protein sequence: CASSLTGSSYEQYF.